A single sample is the source of the 20 T cell receptor beta chains below, sequenced in a study of T cell clones after liver transplantation. TCRdb's copy holds only in-frame clones and misses some; the assay was immunoSEQ multiplex PCR. Of roughly 70,000 clones detected, roughly 90% appear once; the ten largest clones hold less than 3.5%. The input for sequencing was CD4+ T cells from blood, taken before liver transplant. Receptors originate from a human donor who received a liver transplant.

This chain connects TRBV28 to TRBJ1-2; 12 bases are a match to TRBD1. Germline values: CDR1 MDHEN, CDR2 SYDVKM. The CDR3 is made up of 15 amino acids. With 2 bases clipped from V and 8 bases from J, the junction kept 6 bases outside the gene matches. The CDR3 protein is CASSLPGQGAKGYTF. The CDR3 DNA reads TGTGCCAGCAGTTTACCGGGACAGGGGGCTAAAGGCTACACCTTC.

The CDR3 DNA reads TGTGCCAGCAGCTTGGCTAGCGGGACAGATACGCAGTATTTT. Its translation is CASSLASGTDTQYF. The chain employs TRBV7-2 and TRBJ2-3; 8 positions agree with TRBD2. V gave up 3 bases and J gave up 3 bases; unmatched junction bases: 2. CDR3 size: 14 residues. Germline loops: CDR1 SGHTA, CDR2 FQGNSA.

The chain links TRBV6-4 to TRBJ2-7, with a tentative D call TRBD2 (5 bases). The CDR3 is 11 amino acids. The germline gives CDR1 MRHNA, CDR2 SNTAGT. Trimming took 4 bases from V and 7 from J, leaving 8 bases between them. CDR3 amino acids: CASSGRREQYF. CDR3 nucleotide sequence: TGTGCCAGCAGTGGAAGGAGGGAGCAGTACTTC.

CDR3 amino acids: CATGTGNLYEQYF. As DNA, the CDR3 is TGTGCCACAGGGACAGGGAATCTCTACGAGCAGTACTTC. V and J are TRBV6-6 and TRBJ2-7; 9 bases align to TRBD1. Germline values: CDR1 MNHNY, CDR2 SVGAGI (reference sequence). CDR3 length: 13 residues. With 10 bases clipped from V and 3 bases from J, the junction kept 7 bases outside the gene matches.

This chain links TRBV11-3 with TRBJ2-7, with TRBD1 matching 7 bases. CDR1 and CDR2 from the germline V gene are SGHNT and YENEEA. The CDR3 runs 14 residues. V gave up 2 bases and J gave up 3 bases; unmatched junction bases: 4. CDR3 amino acids: CASSLTGVDYEQYF. DNA for the CDR3: TGTGCCAGCAGCTTAACAGGGGTGGACTACGAGCAGTACTTC.

This clone appeared once. The genes are TRBV5-1 and TRBJ1-5; the match to TRBD1 covers 7 bases. The V and J ends lost 0 bases and 13 bases, in that order; junction bases with no gene match: 10. Germline V gives CDR1 SGHRS, CDR2 YFSETQ. CDR3 length: 14 residues. The CDR3 region is CASSLGTGTDTQHF. For the CDR3, the DNA is TGCGCCAGCAGCTTGGGGACCGGGACAGATACTCAGCATTTT.

This chain links TRBV7-8 with TRBJ2-7; tentatively, D is TRBD1 or TRBD2 (5 bases each). Germline CDR1 is SGHVS and CDR2 is FQNEAQ. The CDR3 has 14 residues. V was clipped by 5 bases and J by 7 bases, with 18 bases between them. This CDR3 is CASSQNRRDGEQYF. CDR3 coding DNA: TGTGCCAGCAGCCAAAACCGACGGGACGGGGAGCAGTACTTC.

This chain joins TRBV5-4 and TRBJ2-1, with TRBD2 matching over 9 bases. CDR3 length equals 12 residues. Germline CDR1 SGHNT, CDR2 YYREEE (reference sequence). The V segment lost 3 bases and the J segment 13 bases; nucleotides outside the gene matches: 5. As DNA, the CDR3 is TGTGCCAGCAGCTCGCCGGGACTAGCTCAGTTCTTC. Translated, it gives CASSSPGLAQFF.

The chain couples TRBV7-6 to TRBJ2-7; a possible D gene is TRBD1 (5 bases). Germline CDR1 reads SGHVS; CDR2 reads FNYEAQ. CDR3 length equals 15 residues. Trimming left V 1 base short and J 3 bases short, with 13 bases between. CDR3 loop: CASSLDWVQGYEQYF. As DNA, the CDR3 is TGTGCCAGCAGCTTAGACTGGGTCCAGGGCTACGAGCAGTACTTC.

The chain has TRBV14 and TRBJ1-1; tentative D call: TRBD1 (6 bases). CDR1 SGHDN and CDR2 FVKESK come from the germline V gene. The V and J ends lost 4 bases and 5 bases respectively, with 14 bases between them. The CDR3 loop spans 14 amino acids. The CDR3 DNA reads as TGTGCCAGCAGCCCACTCGGGACAACAACTGAAGCTTTCTTT. Translation gives CASSPLGTTTEAFF.

The rearrangement joins TRBV18 to TRBJ1-1, with D unclear. Germline loops: CDR1 KGHSH, CDR2 LQKENI. This CDR3 comprises 14 residues. V lost 1 base and J lost 7, with 13 bases in between. CDR3 protein: CASSPLEGYDEAFF. The DNA for the CDR3 is TGTGCCAGCTCACCACTCGAGGGATACGATGAAGCTTTCTTT.

The chain joins TRBV7-3 to TRBJ2-7; D is perhaps TRBD1 (7 bases). Germline V gene sequence: CDR1 SGHTA, CDR2 FQGTGA. CDR3 length: 13 residues. Trimming took 3 bases from V and 7 from J, leaving 13 bases between them. CDR3 in amino acids: CASSFSQGGEQYF. CDR3 nucleotides: TGTGCCAGCAGCTTCTCCCAGGGGGGAGAGCAGTACTTC.

The chain has TRBV19 and TRBJ1-1, with 7 nucleotides matching TRBD1. V dropped 3 bases and J dropped 11; count of bases not matched to a gene: 9. Per germline, CDR1 LNHDA and CDR2 SQIVND (reference sequence). The CDR3 runs 13 residues. The CDR3 protein is CASSIGTVPRAFF. In nucleotides, the CDR3 is TGTGCCAGTAGTATCGGGACAGTACCAAGGGCTTTCTTT.

The chain carries TRBV2 and TRBJ2-5; TRBD1 might be the D (6 bases). The CDR3 sequence is 14 residues long. Germline values: CDR1 SNHLY, CDR2 FYNNEI. Trimming cost V 8 bases and J 4 bases, with 17 bases left between them. CDR3 DNA: TGTGCCAGCGTTAGTAACCAGGGGCCAGAGACCCAGTACTTC. Translating gives CASVSNQGPETQYF. Looking up the rest from reference TRBV2 and TRBJ2-5 gives the full variable domain: EPEVTQTPSHQVTQMGQEVILRCVPISNHLYFYWYRQILGQKVEFLVSFYNNEISEKSEIFDDQFSVERPDGSNFTLKIRSTKLEDSAMYFCASVSNQGPETQYFGPGTRLLVL.

This chain links TRBV29-1 with TRBJ2-7; TRBD1 matches at 10 bases. The V and J ends lost 7 bases and 5 bases, in that order; junction bases with no gene match: 8. The CDR3 consists of 13 residues. Germline V gives CDR1 SQVTM, CDR2 ANQGSEA. The CDR3 here is CSGGDRGGNEQYF. The CDR3 DNA is TGCAGCGGGGGGGACAGGGGAGGCAACGAGCAGTACTTC.

The rearrangement uses TRBV19 and TRBJ2-1; 8 bases match TRBD2. CDR1 and CDR2 from the germline V gene are LNHDA and SQIVND (reference sequence). The CDR3 covers 15 residues. The ends lost 3 bases at V and 2 bases at J; junction bases unmatched: 3. CDR3 DNA: TGTGCCAGTAGTATCGGACTAGCCACCTACAATGAGCAGTTCTTC. Translating gives CASSIGLATYNEQFF. Combining the CDR3 with reference TRBV19 and TRBJ2-1 gives the whole variable domain DGGITQSPKYLFRKEGQNVTLSCEQNLNHDAMYWYRQDPGQGLRLIYYSQIVNDFQKGDIAEGYSVSREKKESFPLTVTSAQKNPTAFYLCASSIGLATYNEQFFGPGTRLTVL.

The chain couples TRBV15 to TRBJ1-1; D is undetermined. V was pared by 0 bases and J by 1 base, with 12 bases between. Germline V CDR1 and CDR2: LNHNV, YYDKDF (reference sequence). This CDR3 contains 16 residues. The CDR3 DNA sequence: TGTGCCACCAGCAGAGATCGGCGGGCCTGGAACACTGAAGCTTTCTTT. It encodes CATSRDRRAWNTEAFF.

The rearrangement joins TRBV2 to TRBJ1-1, with unresolved D. Germline V gene data show CDR1 as SNHLY and CDR2 as FYNNEI. The CDR3 loop spans 11 amino acids. V dropped 7 bases and J dropped 0 bases, with 3 bases sitting between them. The CDR3 DNA reads TGTGCCAGCATATTGAACACTGAAGCTTTCTTT. It specifies CASILNTEAFF. Complete variable domain (other parts from reference TRBV2 and TRBJ1-1): EPEVTQTPSHQVTQMGQEVILRCVPISNHLYFYWYRQILGQKVEFLVSFYNNEISEKSEIFDDQFSVERPDGSNFTLKIRSTKLEDSAMYFCASILNTEAFFGQGTRLTVV.

This clone appeared a single time. The chain employs TRBV5-4 and TRBJ2-3, with 9 nucleotides matching TRBD1. The CDR3 contains 14 residues. From germline, CDR1 is SGHNT and CDR2 YYREEE (reference sequence). V gave up 4 bases and J gave up 4 bases; unmatched junction bases: 4. CDR3 sequence reads: CASSPGQGADTQYF. The CDR3 nucleotides are TGTGCCAGCAGCCCGGGACAGGGTGCAGATACGCAGTATTTT.

This chain connects TRBV5-4 to TRBJ1-4; TRBD1 might be the D (6 bases). Germline values: CDR1 SGHNT, CDR2 YYREEE (reference sequence). The V end was cut by 4 bases, the J end by 8 bases, with 18 bases between. The CDR3 runs to 15 residues. The CDR3 sequence: CASSDGRSQGEKLFF. Here the CDR3 DNA reads TGTGCCAGCAGCGACGGGCGTTCTCAGGGGGAAAAACTGTTTTTT. Complete variable domain (other parts from reference TRBV5-4 and TRBJ1-4): ETGVTQSPTHLIKTRGQQVTLRCSSQSGHNTVSWYQQALGQGPQFIFQYYREEENGRGNFPPRFSGLQFPNYSSELNVNALELDDSALYLCASSDGRSQGEKLFFGSGTQLSVL.